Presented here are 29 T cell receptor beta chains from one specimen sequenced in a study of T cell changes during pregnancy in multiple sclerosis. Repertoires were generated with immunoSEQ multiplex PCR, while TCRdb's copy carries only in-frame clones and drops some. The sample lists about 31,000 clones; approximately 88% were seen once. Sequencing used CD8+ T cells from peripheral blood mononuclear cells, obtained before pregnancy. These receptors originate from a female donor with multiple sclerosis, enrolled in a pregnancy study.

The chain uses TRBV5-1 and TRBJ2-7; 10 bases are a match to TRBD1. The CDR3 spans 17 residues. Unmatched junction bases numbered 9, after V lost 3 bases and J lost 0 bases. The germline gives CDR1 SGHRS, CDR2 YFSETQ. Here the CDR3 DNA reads TGCGCCAGCAGCTCCGGGACAGGGGCCTCCCTCTCCTACGAGCAGTACTTC. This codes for CASSSGTGASLSYEQYF.

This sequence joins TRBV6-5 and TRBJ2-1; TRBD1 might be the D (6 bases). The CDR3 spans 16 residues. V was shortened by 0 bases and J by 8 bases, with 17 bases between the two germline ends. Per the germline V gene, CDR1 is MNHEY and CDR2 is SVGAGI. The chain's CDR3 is CASSYSAPGDVYEQFF. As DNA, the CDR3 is TGTGCCAGCAGTTACTCGGCCCCAGGGGACGTTTATGAGCAGTTCTTC.

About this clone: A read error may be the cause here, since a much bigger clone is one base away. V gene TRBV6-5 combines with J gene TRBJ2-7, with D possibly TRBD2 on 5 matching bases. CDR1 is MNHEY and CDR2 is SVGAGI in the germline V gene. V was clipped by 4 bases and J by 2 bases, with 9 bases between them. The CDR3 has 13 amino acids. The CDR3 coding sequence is TGTGCCAGCAGTTTAGAGGGTACCTACGAGCAGTACTTC. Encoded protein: CASSLEGTYEQYF.

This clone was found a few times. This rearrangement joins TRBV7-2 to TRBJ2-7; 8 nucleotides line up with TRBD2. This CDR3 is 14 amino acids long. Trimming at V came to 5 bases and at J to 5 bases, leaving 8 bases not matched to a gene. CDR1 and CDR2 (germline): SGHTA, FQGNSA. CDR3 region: CASSPLIAGHEQYF. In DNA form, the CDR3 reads TGTGCCAGCAGCCCGTTGATAGCGGGGCACGAGCAGTACTTC.

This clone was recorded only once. CDR3 loop: CASSDRQGTPPDTQYF. The CDR3 DNA reads as TGTGCCAGCAGTGACCGACAGGGAACCCCGCCAGATACGCAGTATTTT. This chain connects TRBV25-1 to TRBJ2-3; 7 bases match TRBD1. V lost 3 bases and J lost 4; bases outside the gene matches: 10. CDR1 is MGHDK, CDR2 SYGVNS, per germline. This CDR3 has 16 amino acids.

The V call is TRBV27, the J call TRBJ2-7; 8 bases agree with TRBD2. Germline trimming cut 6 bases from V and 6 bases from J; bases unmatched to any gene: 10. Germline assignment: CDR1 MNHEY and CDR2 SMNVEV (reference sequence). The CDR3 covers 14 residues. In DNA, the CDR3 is TGTGCCAGCAGGCCAGCGGGAGAAGTTTCCGAGCAGTACTTC. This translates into CASRPAGEVSEQYF.

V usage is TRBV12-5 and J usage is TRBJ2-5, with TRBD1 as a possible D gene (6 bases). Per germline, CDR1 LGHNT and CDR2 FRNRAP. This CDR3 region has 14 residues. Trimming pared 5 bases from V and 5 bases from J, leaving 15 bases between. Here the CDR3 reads CASGQPSRGETQYF. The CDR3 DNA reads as TGTGCTAGTGGTCAACCATCCAGGGGTGAGACCCAGTACTTC.

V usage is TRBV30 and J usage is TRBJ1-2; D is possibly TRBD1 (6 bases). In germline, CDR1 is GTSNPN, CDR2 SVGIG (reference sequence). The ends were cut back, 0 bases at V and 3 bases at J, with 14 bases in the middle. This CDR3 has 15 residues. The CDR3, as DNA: TGTGCCTGGAGTGTACTGGCAGGGGCCGACTATGGCTACACCTTC. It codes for CAWSVLAGADYGYTF.

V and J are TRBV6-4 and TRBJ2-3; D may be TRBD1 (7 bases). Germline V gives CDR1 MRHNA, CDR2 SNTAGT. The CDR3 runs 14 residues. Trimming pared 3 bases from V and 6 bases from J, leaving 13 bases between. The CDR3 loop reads CASSEGSGGDTQYF. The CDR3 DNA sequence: TGTGCCAGCAGTGAAGGTTCAGGGGGGGATACGCAGTATTTT.

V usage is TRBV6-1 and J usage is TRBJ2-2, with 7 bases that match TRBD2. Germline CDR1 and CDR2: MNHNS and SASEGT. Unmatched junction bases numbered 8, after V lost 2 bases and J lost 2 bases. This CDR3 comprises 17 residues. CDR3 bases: TGTGCCAGCAGTGAATGGGAGGCGGGAGTTAACACCGGGGAGCTGTTTTTT. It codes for CASSEWEAGVNTGELFF.

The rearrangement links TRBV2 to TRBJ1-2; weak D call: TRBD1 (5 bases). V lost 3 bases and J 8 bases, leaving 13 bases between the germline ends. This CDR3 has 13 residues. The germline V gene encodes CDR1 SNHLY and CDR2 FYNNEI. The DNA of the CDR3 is TGTGCCAGCAGTGATGACAGTGGGCACGGCTACACCTTC. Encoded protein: CASSDDSGHGYTF.

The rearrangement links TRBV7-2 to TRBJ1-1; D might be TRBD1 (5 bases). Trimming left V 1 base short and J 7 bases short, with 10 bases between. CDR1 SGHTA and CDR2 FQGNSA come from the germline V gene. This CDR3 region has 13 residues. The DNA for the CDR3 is TGTGCCAGCAGCTTAGAGCCGGGGGATGAAGCTTTCTTT. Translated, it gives CASSLEPGDEAFF.

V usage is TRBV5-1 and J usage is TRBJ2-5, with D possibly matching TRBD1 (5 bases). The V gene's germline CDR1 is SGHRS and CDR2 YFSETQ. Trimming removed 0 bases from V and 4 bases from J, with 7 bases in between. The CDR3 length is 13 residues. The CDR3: CASSLARGETQYF. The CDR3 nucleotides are TGCGCCAGCAGCTTGGCTAGGGGAGAGACCCAGTACTTC. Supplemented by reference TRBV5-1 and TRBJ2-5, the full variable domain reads KAGVTQTPRYLIKTRGQQVTLSCSPISGHRSVSWYQQTPGQGLQFLFEYFSETQRNKGNFPGRFSGRQFSNSRSEMNVSTLELGDSALYLCASSLARGETQYFGPGTRLLVL.

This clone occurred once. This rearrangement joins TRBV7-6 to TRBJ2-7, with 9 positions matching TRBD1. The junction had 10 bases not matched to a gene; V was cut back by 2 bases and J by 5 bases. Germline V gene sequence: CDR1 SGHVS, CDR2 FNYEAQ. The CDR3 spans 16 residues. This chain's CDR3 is CASSLSPGTGNDEQYF. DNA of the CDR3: TGTGCCAGCAGCTTATCCCCCGGGACAGGGAACGACGAGCAGTACTTC.

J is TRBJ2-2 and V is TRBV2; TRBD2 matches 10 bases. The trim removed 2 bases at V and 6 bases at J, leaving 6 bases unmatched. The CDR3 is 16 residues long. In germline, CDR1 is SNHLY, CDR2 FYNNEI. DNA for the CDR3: TGTGCCAGCAGTGAAAGGTCTAGCGGGAGCCCCGGGGAGCTGTTTTTT. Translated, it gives CASSERSSGSPGELFF.

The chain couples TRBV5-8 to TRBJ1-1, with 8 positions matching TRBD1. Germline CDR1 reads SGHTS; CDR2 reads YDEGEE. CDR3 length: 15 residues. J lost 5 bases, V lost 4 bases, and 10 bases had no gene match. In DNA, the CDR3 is TGTGCCAGCAGCCTAGGACAGGGAGGGTTGACTGAAGCTTTCTTT. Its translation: CASSLGQGGLTEAFF.

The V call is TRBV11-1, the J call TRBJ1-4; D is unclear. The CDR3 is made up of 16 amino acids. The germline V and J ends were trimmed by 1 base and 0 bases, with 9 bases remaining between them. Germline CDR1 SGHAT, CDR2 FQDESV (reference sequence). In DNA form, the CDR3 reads TGTGCCAGCAGCTTAGGAAGCATCGCAACTAATGAAAAACTGTTTTTT. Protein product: CASSLGSIATNEKLFF.

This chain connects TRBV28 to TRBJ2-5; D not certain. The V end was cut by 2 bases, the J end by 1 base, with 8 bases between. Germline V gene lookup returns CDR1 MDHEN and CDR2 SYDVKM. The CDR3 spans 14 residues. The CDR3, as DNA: TGTGCCAGCAGTTTAGAGTCGGTCCAAGAGACCCAGTACTTC. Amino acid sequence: CASSLESVQETQYF.

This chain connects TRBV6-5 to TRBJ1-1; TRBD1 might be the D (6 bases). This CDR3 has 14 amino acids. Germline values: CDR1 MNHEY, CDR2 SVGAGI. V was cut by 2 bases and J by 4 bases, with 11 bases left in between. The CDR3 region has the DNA TGTGCCAGCAGTTACAGGGAAGGGGGCACTGAAGCTTTCTTT. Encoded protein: CASSYREGGTEAFF.

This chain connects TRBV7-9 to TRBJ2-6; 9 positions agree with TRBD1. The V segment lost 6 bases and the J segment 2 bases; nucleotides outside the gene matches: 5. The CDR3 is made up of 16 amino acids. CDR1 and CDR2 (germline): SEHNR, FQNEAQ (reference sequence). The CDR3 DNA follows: TGTGCCAGCAGACCACAGGGGGCAGCTGGGGCCAACGTCCTGACTTTC. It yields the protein CASRPQGAAGANVLTF.

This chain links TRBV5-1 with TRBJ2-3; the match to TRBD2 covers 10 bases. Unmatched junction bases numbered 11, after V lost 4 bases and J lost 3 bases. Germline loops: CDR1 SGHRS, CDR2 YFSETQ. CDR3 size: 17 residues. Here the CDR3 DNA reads TGCGCCAGCAGCCAATTTCCTAGCGGGGGACCAACAGATACGCAGTATTTT. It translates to CASSQFPSGGPTDTQYF.

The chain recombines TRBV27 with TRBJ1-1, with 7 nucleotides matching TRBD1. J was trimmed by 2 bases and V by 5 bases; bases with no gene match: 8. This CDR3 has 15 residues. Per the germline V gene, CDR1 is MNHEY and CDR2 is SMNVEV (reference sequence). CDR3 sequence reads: CASSPRDSPNTEAFF. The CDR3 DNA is TGTGCCAGCAGTCCGCGGGACAGCCCAAACACTGAAGCTTTCTTT.

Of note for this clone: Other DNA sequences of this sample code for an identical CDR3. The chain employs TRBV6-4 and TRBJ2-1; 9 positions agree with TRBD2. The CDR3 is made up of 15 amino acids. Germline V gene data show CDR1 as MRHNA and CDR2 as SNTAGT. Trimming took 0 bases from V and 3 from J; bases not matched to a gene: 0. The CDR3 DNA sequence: TGTGCCAGCAGTGACTCGACTAGCGGCTACAATGAGCAGTTCTTC. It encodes CASSDSTSGYNEQFF.

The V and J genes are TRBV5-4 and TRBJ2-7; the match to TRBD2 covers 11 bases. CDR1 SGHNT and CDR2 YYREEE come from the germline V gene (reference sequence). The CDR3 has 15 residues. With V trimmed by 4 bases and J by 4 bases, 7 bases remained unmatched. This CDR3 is CASSDGTSGLYEQYF. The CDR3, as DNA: TGTGCCAGCAGCGATGGGACTAGCGGACTTTACGAGCAGTACTTC.

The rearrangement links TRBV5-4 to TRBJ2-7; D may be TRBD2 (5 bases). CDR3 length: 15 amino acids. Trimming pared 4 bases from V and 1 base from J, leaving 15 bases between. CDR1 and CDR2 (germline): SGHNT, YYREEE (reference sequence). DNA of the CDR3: TGTGCCAGCAGCCCGGGGTGGGGAGCGTCCTACGAGCAGTACTTC. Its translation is CASSPGWGASYEQYF.

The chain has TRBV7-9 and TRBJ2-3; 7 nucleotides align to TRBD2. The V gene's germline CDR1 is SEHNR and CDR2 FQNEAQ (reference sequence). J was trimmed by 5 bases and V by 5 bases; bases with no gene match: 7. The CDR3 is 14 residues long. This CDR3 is CASSTRLALDTQYF. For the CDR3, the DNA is TGTGCCAGCAGCACTAGACTAGCCCTAGATACGCAGTATTTT.

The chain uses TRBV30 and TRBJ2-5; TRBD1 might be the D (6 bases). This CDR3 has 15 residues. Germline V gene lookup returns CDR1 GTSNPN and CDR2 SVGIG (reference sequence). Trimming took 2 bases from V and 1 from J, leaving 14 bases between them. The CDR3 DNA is TGTGCCTGGAGTTCAGCAGGGGCCCCCCAAGAGACCCAGTACTTC. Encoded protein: CAWSSAGAPQETQYF.

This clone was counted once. The CDR3 spells CASSFLISDSVLYQETQYF. The CDR3 nucleotides are TGTGCCAGCAGTTTTTTGATCTCGGACAGCGTCTTGTACCAAGAGACCCAGTACTTC. The V gene is TRBV28, the J gene TRBJ2-5; TRBD1 is a possible D gene (6 bases). The CDR3 runs to 19 residues. Trimming removed 3 bases from V and 0 bases from J, with 23 bases in between. The germline CDR1 and CDR2 sequences are MDHEN and SYDVKM. Supplemented by reference TRBV28 and TRBJ2-5, the full variable domain reads DVKVTQSSRYLVKRTGEKVFLECVQDMDHENMFWYRQDPGLGLRLIYFSYDVKMKEKGDIPEGYSVSREKKERFSLILESASTNQTSMYLCASSFLISDSVLYQETQYFGPGTRLLVL.

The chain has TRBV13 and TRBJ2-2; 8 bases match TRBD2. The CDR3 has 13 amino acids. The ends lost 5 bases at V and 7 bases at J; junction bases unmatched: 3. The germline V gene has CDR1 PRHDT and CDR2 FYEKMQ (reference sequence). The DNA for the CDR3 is TGTGCCAGCAGCCCCGGGGGGGTCGGGGAGCTGTTTTTT. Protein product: CASSPGGVGELFF.